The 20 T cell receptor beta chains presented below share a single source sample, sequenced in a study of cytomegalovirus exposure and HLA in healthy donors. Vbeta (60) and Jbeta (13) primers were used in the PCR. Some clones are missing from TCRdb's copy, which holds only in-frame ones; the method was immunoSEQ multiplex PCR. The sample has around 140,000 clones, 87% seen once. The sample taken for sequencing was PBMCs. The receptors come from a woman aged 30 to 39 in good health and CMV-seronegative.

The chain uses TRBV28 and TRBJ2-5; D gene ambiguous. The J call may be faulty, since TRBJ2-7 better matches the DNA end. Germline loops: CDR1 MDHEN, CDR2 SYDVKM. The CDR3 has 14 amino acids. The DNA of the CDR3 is TGTGCCAGCAGTTTAGAGAACAGCTCCTACGAGCAGTACTTC. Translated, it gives CASSLENSSYEQYF.

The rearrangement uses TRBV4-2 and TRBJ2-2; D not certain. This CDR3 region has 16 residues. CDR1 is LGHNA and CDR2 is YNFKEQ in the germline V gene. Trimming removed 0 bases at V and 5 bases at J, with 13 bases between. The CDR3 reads CASSQELAARTGELFF. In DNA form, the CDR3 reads TGTGCCAGCAGCCAAGAGTTGGCGGCGAGGACCGGGGAGCTGTTTTTT.

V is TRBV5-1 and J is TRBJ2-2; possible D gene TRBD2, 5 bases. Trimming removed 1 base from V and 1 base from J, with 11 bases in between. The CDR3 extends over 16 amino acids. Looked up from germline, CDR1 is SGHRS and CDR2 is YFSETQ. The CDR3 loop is CASSLISGGNTGELFF. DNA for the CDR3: TGCGCCAGCAGCTTGATAAGCGGCGGGAACACCGGGGAGCTGTTTTTT.

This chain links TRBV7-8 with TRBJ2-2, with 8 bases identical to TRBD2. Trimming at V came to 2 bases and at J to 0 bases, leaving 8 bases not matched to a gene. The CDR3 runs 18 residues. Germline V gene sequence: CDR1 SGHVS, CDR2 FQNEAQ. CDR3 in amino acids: CASSLPGLDFANTGELFF. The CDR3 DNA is TGTGCCAGCAGCTTACCGGGACTAGATTTCGCGAACACCGGGGAGCTGTTTTTT. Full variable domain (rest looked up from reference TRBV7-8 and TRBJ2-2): GAGVSQSPRYKVAKRGQDVALRCDPISGHVSLFWYQQALGQGPEFLTYFQNEAQLDKSGLPSDRFFAERPEGSVSTLKIQRTQQEDSAVYLCASSLPGLDFANTGELFFGEGSRLTVL.

The CDR3 protein is CASSLLRGVHEQYF. CDR3 DNA sequence: TGTGCCAGCAGTTTACTCAGGGGGGTTCACGAGCAGTACTTC. The chain has TRBV27 and TRBJ2-7, with a weak D call TRBD1 (7 bases). Trimming shortened V by 2 bases and J by 5 bases, and 13 bases separated the two germline ends. Germline V gives CDR1 MNHEY, CDR2 SMNVEV (reference sequence). CDR3 length: 14 residues.

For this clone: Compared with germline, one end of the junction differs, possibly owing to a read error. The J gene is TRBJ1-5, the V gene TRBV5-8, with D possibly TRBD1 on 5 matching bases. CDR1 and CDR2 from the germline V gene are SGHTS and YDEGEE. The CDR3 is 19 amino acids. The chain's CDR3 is CTSIFSTAPTSHSNQPQHF. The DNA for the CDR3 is TGTACCAGCATCTTTTCGACAGCCCCAACAAGCCATAGCAATCAGCCCCAGCATTTT.

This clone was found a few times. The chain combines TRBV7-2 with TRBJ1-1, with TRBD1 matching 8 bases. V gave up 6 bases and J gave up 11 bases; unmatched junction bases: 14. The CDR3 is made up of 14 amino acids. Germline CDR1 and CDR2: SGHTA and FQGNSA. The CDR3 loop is CASSPTPGQVWAFF. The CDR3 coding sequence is TGTGCCAGCAGTCCTACCCCGGGACAGGTTTGGGCTTTCTTT. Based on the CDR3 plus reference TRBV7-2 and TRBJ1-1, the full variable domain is GAGVSQSPSNKVTEKGKDVELRCDPISGHTALYWYRQSLGQGLEFLIYFQGNSAPDKSGLPSDRFSAERTGGSVSTLTIQRTQQEDSAVYLCASSPTPGQVWAFFGQGTRLTVV.

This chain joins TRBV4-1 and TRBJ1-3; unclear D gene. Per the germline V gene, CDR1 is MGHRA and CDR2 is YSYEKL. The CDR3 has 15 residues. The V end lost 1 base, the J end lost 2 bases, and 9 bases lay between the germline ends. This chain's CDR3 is CASSQAPVAGNTIYF. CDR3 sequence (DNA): TGCGCCAGCAGCCAAGCCCCGGTGGCTGGAAACACCATATATTTT.

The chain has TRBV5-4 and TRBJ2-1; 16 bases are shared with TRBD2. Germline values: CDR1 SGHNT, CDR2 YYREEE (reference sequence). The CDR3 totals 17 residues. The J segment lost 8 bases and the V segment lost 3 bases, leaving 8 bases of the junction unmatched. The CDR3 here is CASSSGTSGRAADEQFF. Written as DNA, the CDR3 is TGTGCCAGCAGCTCAGGGACTAGCGGGAGGGCCGCAGATGAGCAGTTCTTC.

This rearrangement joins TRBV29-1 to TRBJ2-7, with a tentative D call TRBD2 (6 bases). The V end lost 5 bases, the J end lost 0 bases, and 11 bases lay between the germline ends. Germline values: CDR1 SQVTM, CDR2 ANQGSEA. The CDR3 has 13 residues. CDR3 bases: TGCAGCGTTAGGGGACTCTTCTCCTACGAGCAGTACTTC. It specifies CSVRGLFSYEQYF.

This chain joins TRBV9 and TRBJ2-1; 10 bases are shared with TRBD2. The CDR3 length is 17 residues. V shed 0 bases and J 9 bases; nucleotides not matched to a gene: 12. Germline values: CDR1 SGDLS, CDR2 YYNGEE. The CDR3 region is CASSVATSAGGPSEQFF. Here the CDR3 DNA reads TGTGCCAGCAGCGTAGCTACGTCAGCGGGAGGGCCGAGTGAGCAGTTCTTC. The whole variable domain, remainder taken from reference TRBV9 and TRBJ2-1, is DSGVTQTPKHLITATGQRVTLRCSPRSGDLSVYWYQQSLDQGLQFLIQYYNGEERAKGNILERFSAQQFPDLHSELNLSSLELGDSALYFCASSVATSAGGPSEQFFGPGTRLTVL.

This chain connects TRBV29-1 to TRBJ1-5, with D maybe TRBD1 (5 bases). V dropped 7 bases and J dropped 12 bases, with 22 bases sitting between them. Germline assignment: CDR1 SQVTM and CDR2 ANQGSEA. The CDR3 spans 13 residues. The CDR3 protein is CSAVLPSGDLQHF. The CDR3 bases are TGCAGCGCGGTCCTTCCCTCGGGGGACCTCCAGCATTTT.

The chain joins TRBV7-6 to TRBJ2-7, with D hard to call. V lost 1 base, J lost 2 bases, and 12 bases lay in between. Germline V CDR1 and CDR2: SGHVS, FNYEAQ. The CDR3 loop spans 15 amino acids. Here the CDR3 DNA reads TGTGCCAGCAGCTTAGAGAGCGCGGAACCCTACGAGCAGTACTTC. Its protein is CASSLESAEPYEQYF.

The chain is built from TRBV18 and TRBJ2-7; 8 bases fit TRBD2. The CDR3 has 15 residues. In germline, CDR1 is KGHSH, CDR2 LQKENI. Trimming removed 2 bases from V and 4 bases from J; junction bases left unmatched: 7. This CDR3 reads CASSPILAGLYEQYF. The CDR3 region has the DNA TGTGCCAGCTCACCAATATTAGCGGGGCTTTACGAGCAGTACTTC.

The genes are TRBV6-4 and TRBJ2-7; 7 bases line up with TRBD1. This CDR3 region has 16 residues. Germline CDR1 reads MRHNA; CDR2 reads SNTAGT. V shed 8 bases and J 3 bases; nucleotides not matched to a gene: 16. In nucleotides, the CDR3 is TGTGCCAGCTGGCCCCGCCCCCGACAGGGTTACTACGAGCAGTACTTC. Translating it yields CASWPRPRQGYYEQYF.

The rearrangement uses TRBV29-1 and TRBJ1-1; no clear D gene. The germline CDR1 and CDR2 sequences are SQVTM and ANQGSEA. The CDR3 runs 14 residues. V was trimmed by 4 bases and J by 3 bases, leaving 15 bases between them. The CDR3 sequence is CSVGSLYGHTEAFF. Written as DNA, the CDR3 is TGCAGCGTTGGGTCCTTGTATGGGCACACTGAAGCTTTCTTT.

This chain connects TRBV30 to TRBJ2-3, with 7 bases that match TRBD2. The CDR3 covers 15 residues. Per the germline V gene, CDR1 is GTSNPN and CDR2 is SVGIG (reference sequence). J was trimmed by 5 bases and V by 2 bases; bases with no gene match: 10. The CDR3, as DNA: TGTGCCTGGAGTAAAAGCAGGTCGGGAGGAGATACGCAGTATTTT. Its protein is CAWSKSRSGGDTQYF.

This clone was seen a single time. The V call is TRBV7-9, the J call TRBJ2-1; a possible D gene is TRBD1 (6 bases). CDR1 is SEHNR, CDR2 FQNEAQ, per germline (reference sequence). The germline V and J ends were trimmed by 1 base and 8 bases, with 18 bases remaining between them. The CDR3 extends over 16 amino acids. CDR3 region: CASSLEGVFFGHEQFF. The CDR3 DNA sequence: TGTGCCAGCAGCTTAGAGGGGGTATTCTTTGGCCATGAGCAGTTCTTC. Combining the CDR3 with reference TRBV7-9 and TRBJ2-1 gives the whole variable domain DTGVSQNPRHKITKRGQNVTFRCDPISEHNRLYWYRQTLGQGPEFLTYFQNEAQLEKSRLLSDRFSAERPKGSFSTLEIQRTEQGDSAMYLCASSLEGVFFGHEQFFGPGTRLTVL.

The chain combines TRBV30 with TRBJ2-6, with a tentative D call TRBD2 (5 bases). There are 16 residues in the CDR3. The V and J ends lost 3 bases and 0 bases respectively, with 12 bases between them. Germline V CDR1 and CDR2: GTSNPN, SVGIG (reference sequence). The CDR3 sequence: CAWSASGSSGANVLTF. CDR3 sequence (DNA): TGTGCCTGGAGCGCATCGGGGAGCTCTGGGGCCAACGTCCTGACTTTC.

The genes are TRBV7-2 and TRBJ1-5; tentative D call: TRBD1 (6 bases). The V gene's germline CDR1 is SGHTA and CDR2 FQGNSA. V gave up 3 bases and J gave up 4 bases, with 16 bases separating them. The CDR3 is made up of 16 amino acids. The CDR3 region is CASSFRGTPPNQPQHF. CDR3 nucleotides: TGTGCCAGCAGCTTTAGGGGGACCCCCCCTAATCAGCCCCAGCATTTT. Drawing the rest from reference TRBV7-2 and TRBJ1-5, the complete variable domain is GAGVSQSPSNKVTEKGKDVELRCDPISGHTALYWYRQSLGQGLEFLIYFQGNSAPDKSGLPSDRFSAERTGGSVSTLTIQRTQQEDSAVYLCASSFRGTPPNQPQHFGDGTRLSIL.